Listed below are T cell receptor beta chains from one sample, sequenced in a study of cytomegalovirus exposure and HLA in healthy donors. TCRdb keeps only in-frame clones here, not all; method: immunoSEQ multiplex PCR. The sample contains just over 150,000 clones, 85% of which appear only once. Input material: PBMCs. The source of these receptors is a young man in good health and CMV-seropositive. The CDR3 runs from the conserved cysteine through the conserved F or W. The order of the fields is D gene, V gene, J gene, clone size, CDR3 DNA, CDR3 protein. A D gene is named only where the DNA matches it firmly. Rows give clone size only sometimes, using once, few, many, or a class for an expanded clone.

D gene: -; V gene: TRBV9; J gene: TRBJ1-1; clone size: -; CDR3 DNA: TGTGCCAGCAGCGCAGGACAGAGTATCACTGAAGCTTTCTTT; CDR3 protein: CASSAGQSITEAFF
D gene: -; V gene: TRBV5-1; J gene: TRBJ2-2; clone size: -; CDR3 DNA: TGCGCCAGCAGTCGGACGGGGTCGGGCACCGGGGAGCTGTTTTTT; CDR3 protein: CASSRTGSGTGELFF
D gene: TRBD2; V gene: TRBV6-1; J gene: TRBJ2-1; clone size: -; CDR3 DNA: TGTGCCAGCAGTGAAAAACCTCCTAGCGGGGGAGGCAATGAGCAGTTCTTC; CDR3 protein: CASSEKPPSGGGNEQFF
D gene: TRBD1; V gene: TRBV9; J gene: TRBJ2-2; clone size: -; CDR3 DNA: TGTGCCAGCAGCGGTGAACAGGGGGCGGACACCGGGGAGCTGTTTTTT; CDR3 protein: CASSGEQGADTGELFF
D gene: -; V gene: TRBV27; J gene: TRBJ2-5; clone size: few; CDR3 DNA: TGTGCCAGCAGTTTATCACGGGGGGCCGGAGGGACCCAGTACTTC; CDR3 protein: CASSLSRGAGGTQYF
D gene: -; V gene: TRBV12-5; J gene: TRBJ2-5; clone size: -; CDR3 DNA: TGTGCTAGCTGCCGAACAGATCAAGAGACCCAGTACTTC; CDR3 protein: CASCRTDQETQYF
D gene: TRBD1; V gene: TRBV9; J gene: TRBJ1-4; clone size: -; CDR3 DNA: TGTGCCAGCAGCCTCCTGGGAGACAGGGGTGGCGAAAAACTGTTTTTT; CDR3 protein: CASSLLGDRGGEKLFF
D gene: TRBD1; V gene: TRBV7-2; J gene: TRBJ1-5; clone size: -; CDR3 DNA: TGTGCCAGCAGCCCCGGACAGGGTTATCAGCCCCAGCATTTT; CDR3 protein: CASSPGQGYQPQHF
D gene: TRBD1; V gene: TRBV5-4; J gene: TRBJ1-4; clone size: few; CDR3 DNA: TGTGCCAGCAGCTCCGGACAGGCCCCTAATGAAAAACTGTTTTTT; CDR3 protein: CASSSGQAPNEKLFF
D gene: -; V gene: TRBV18; J gene: TRBJ1-1; clone size: -; CDR3 DNA: TGTGCCAGCTCACCAAGGGGCGGGGGCGTTACTGAAGCTTTCTTT; CDR3 protein: CASSPRGGGVTEAFF
D gene: TRBD1; V gene: TRBV5-5; J gene: TRBJ2-5; clone size: -; CDR3 DNA: TGTGCCAGCAGGACGGCGGGACAGGGGCTTCAAGAGACCCAGTACTTC; CDR3 protein: CASRTAGQGLQETQYF
D gene: TRBD1; V gene: TRBV13; J gene: TRBJ1-2; clone size: -; CDR3 DNA: TGTGCCAGCAGCCCCAGAGGACAGGGGGGGAATTTATATGGCTACACCTTC; CDR3 protein: CASSPRGQGGNLYGYTF
D gene: TRBD2; V gene: TRBV9; J gene: TRBJ2-5; clone size: -; CDR3 DNA: TGTGCCAGCAGCGGACTAGCGTCTCAAGAGACCCAGTACTTC; CDR3 protein: CASSGLASQETQYF
D gene: TRBD1; V gene: TRBV19; J gene: TRBJ1-6; clone size: -; CDR3 DNA: TGTGCCAGTAGTACGACAGGGGGCGACTATAATTCACCCCTCCACTTT; CDR3 protein: CASSTTGGDYNSPLHF
D gene: -; V gene: TRBV6-1; J gene: TRBJ1-5; clone size: -; CDR3 DNA: TGTGCCAGCAGATCGGGACTGAGTAATCAGCCCCAGCATTTT; CDR3 protein: CASRSGLSNQPQHF
D gene: TRBD2; V gene: TRBV9; J gene: TRBJ2-5; clone size: once; CDR3 DNA: TGTGCCAGCAGCGTAGGAGGGAATAGCGGGGGAGAAGAGACCCAGTACTTC; CDR3 protein: CASSVGGNSGGEETQYF
D gene: TRBD1; V gene: TRBV6-1; J gene: TRBJ2-7; clone size: -; CDR3 DNA: TGTGCCAGCAGTGCGTCGACAGGGTCGCTGGTCTACGAGCAGTACTTC; CDR3 protein: CASSASTGSLVYEQYF
D gene: -; V gene: TRBV2; J gene: TRBJ1-1; clone size: -; CDR3 DNA: TGTGCCAGCAGTAGAGCACAGGGCGCTGAAGCTTTCTTT; CDR3 protein: CASSRAQGAEAFF
D gene: -; V gene: TRBV11-2; J gene: TRBJ1-2; clone size: -; CDR3 DNA: TGTGCCAGCAGCTCCGCAGGGAACTATGGCTACACCTTC; CDR3 protein: CASSSAGNYGYTF
D gene: TRBD2; V gene: TRBV4-3; J gene: TRBJ2-2; clone size: -; CDR3 DNA: TGCGCCAGCAGCCAAGGACCACTAGCGGGGGCTAACACCGGGGAGCTGTTTTTT; CDR3 protein: CASSQGPLAGANTGELFF
D gene: -; V gene: TRBV18; J gene: TRBJ1-1; clone size: few; CDR3 DNA: TGTGCCAGCTCCGGGACACAGAACACTGAAGCTTTCTTT; CDR3 protein: CASSGTQNTEAFF
D gene: -; V gene: TRBV7-6; J gene: TRBJ1-1; clone size: -; CDR3 DNA: TGTGCCAGCAGCTTAGGGACAAACACTGAAGCTTTCTTT; CDR3 protein: CASSLGTNTEAFF
D gene: -; V gene: TRBV19; J gene: TRBJ1-1; clone size: -; CDR3 DNA: TGTGCCAGTAGTATGGGGGGGTACATGAACACTGAAGCTTTCTTT; CDR3 protein: CASSMGGYMNTEAFF
D gene: -; V gene: TRBV5-1; J gene: TRBJ1-1; clone size: -; CDR3 DNA: TGCGCCAGCAGCCCCGGGGGTGGGAGCACTGAAGCTTTCTTT; CDR3 protein: CASSPGGGSTEAFF
D gene: -; V gene: TRBV5-1; J gene: TRBJ1-1; clone size: -; CDR3 DNA: TGCGCCAGCAGCTTGGTGCCAGGGGCCGCCCTCGAAGCTTTCTTT; CDR3 protein: CASSLVPGAALEAFF
D gene: -; V gene: TRBV10-3; J gene: TRBJ1-4; clone size: -; CDR3 DNA: TGTGCCATCAGCCGGACAGAGGATAATGAAAAACTGTTTTTT; CDR3 protein: CAISRTEDNEKLFF
D gene: TRBD1; V gene: TRBV30; J gene: TRBJ2-6; clone size: -; CDR3 DNA: TGTGCCTGGAGACGGGGACAGGGGAAAACTGGGGCCAACGTCCTGACTTTC; CDR3 protein: CAWRRGQGKTGANVLTF
D gene: TRBD1; V gene: TRBV11-3; J gene: TRBJ1-2; clone size: -; CDR3 DNA: TGTGCCAGCAGCCCCCGGACAGGGGATCTTTACTATGGCTACACCTTC; CDR3 protein: CASSPRTGDLYYGYTF
D gene: TRBD2; V gene: TRBV4-1; J gene: TRBJ2-1; clone size: -; CDR3 DNA: TGCGCCAGCAGCCAGGAGGGACTAGCCCCATCCTACAATGAGCAGTTCTTC; CDR3 protein: CASSQEGLAPSYNEQFF
D gene: -; V gene: TRBV29-1; J gene: TRBJ2-7; clone size: -; CDR3 DNA: TGCAGCGTTCAAGGAGGGATCGACTACGGATACGAGCAGTACTTC; CDR3 protein: CSVQGGIDYGYEQYF
D gene: -; V gene: TRBV6-1; J gene: TRBJ1-2; clone size: -; CDR3 DNA: TGTGCCAGCAGTGGTTTCCAGGGATCCCCCAACTATGGCTACACCTTC; CDR3 protein: CASSGFQGSPNYGYTF
D gene: TRBD1; V gene: TRBV2; J gene: TRBJ1-2; clone size: -; CDR3 DNA: TGTGCCAGCAGTGAAGGGAGGACAGGGGCGCGGGGCTATGGCTACACCTTC; CDR3 protein: CASSEGRTGARGYGYTF
D gene: TRBD1; V gene: TRBV29-1; J gene: TRBJ2-7; clone size: -; CDR3 DNA: TGCAGCGGGAGGACAGGGGAGGGCGAGCAGTACTTC; CDR3 protein: CSGRTGEGEQYF
D gene: -; V gene: TRBV19; J gene: TRBJ2-2; clone size: -; CDR3 DNA: TGTGCCAGTAGTTCAGGGACCGGGGAGCTGTTTTTT; CDR3 protein: CASSSGTGELFF
D gene: -; V gene: TRBV7-2; J gene: TRBJ1-5; clone size: -; CDR3 DNA: TGTGCCAGCAGCTTGAGCATGGGGCTAGGCAATCAGCCCCAGCATTTT; CDR3 protein: CASSLSMGLGNQPQHF
D gene: TRBD2; V gene: TRBV7-3; J gene: TRBJ2-5; clone size: -; CDR3 DNA: TGTGCCAGCAGCTTAGGGGGACTAGCGGGGCTGCGAGAGGCCCAGTACTTC; CDR3 protein: CASSLGGLAGLREAQYF
D gene: TRBD1; V gene: TRBV10-3; J gene: TRBJ1-3; clone size: -; CDR3 DNA: TGTGCCATCGCAGGGGGCGAAAACACCATATATTTT; CDR3 protein: CAIAGGENTIYF
D gene: -; V gene: TRBV7-9; J gene: TRBJ1-1; clone size: once; CDR3 DNA: TGTGCCAGCAGCAACTTCGGGGGGGTTAACCCTGAAGCTTTCTTT; CDR3 protein: CASSNFGGVNPEAFF
D gene: TRBD1; V gene: TRBV9; J gene: TRBJ1-4; clone size: -; CDR3 DNA: TGTGCCAGCAGCGCAGGGGGCTACGGGAGAGATGAAAAACTGTTTTTT; CDR3 protein: CASSAGGYGRDEKLFF
D gene: TRBD2; V gene: TRBV7-2; J gene: TRBJ2-7; clone size: -; CDR3 DNA: TGTGCCAGCAGCTTAGGGCTAGCGGGGGGGGTTTACGAGCAGTACTTC; CDR3 protein: CASSLGLAGGVYEQYF
D gene: -; V gene: TRBV5-5; J gene: TRBJ2-2; clone size: -; CDR3 DNA: TGTGCCAGCAGCTTCTCCGCAGACGGGGAGCTGTTTTTT; CDR3 protein: CASSFSADGELFF
D gene: TRBD1; V gene: TRBV7-9; J gene: TRBJ1-4; clone size: -; CDR3 DNA: TGTGCCAGCAGCTTAGAGGGACAGGGCGATAATGAAAAACTGTTTTTT; CDR3 protein: CASSLEGQGDNEKLFF
D gene: TRBD1; V gene: TRBV7-9; J gene: TRBJ2-5; clone size: -; CDR3 DNA: TGTGCCAGCAGCCTCACTATCCTGACAGGGGCGGGGGAGACCCAGTACTTC; CDR3 protein: CASSLTILTGAGETQYF
D gene: -; V gene: TRBV18; J gene: TRBJ2-2; clone size: -; CDR3 DNA: TGTGCCAGCTCGCCCGAACAGGAGCTGTTTTTT; CDR3 protein: CASSPEQELFF
D gene: TRBD1; V gene: TRBV7-7; J gene: TRBJ2-1; clone size: -; CDR3 DNA: TGTGCCAGCAGCTCAGAAAGGACAGGGGCGCAGTTCTTC; CDR3 protein: CASSSERTGAQFF
D gene: TRBD1; V gene: TRBV10-3; J gene: TRBJ1-1; clone size: -; CDR3 DNA: TGTGCCATCCAGCCAGGGACAGGGAGGAACACTGAAGCTTTCTTT; CDR3 protein: CAIQPGTGRNTEAFF
D gene: TRBD2; V gene: TRBV19; J gene: TRBJ2-2; clone size: -; CDR3 DNA: TGTGCCAGTTTAGCGGGGACTGCCACCGGGGAGCTGTTTTTT; CDR3 protein: CASLAGTATGELFF
D gene: TRBD2; V gene: TRBV7-2; J gene: TRBJ2-7; clone size: -; CDR3 DNA: TGTGCCAGCAGCTTAGAAAGTAGCGGGGCCTACGAGCAGTACTTC; CDR3 protein: CASSLESSGAYEQYF
D gene: TRBD2; V gene: TRBV18; J gene: TRBJ2-7; clone size: -; CDR3 DNA: TGTGCCAGCTCACGATCCAGCGGGGGGGCCTACGAGCAGTACTTC; CDR3 protein: CASSRSSGGAYEQYF
D gene: TRBD2; V gene: TRBV9; J gene: TRBJ2-5; clone size: -; CDR3 DNA: TGTGCCAGCAGCTTTCACGCGGGGGGGCAAGAGACCCAGTACTTC; CDR3 protein: CASSFHAGGQETQYF
D gene: TRBD1; V gene: TRBV6-6; J gene: TRBJ2-3; clone size: once; CDR3 DNA: TGTGCCAGCAGAGGGGCCGAGGACAGGGGCACAGATACGCAGTATTTT; CDR3 protein: CASRGAEDRGTDTQYF
D gene: -; V gene: TRBV15; J gene: TRBJ1-4; clone size: -; CDR3 DNA: TGTGCCACCAGCAGAGGGGGCAGGGAGGAAGAAAAACTGTTTTTT; CDR3 protein: CATSRGGREEEKLFF
D gene: -; V gene: TRBV7-8; J gene: TRBJ2-5; clone size: few; CDR3 DNA: TGTGCCAGCAGCTTAGCGGGGGGGGCGGGAGAGACCCAGTACTTC; CDR3 protein: CASSLAGGAGETQYF
D gene: TRBD1; V gene: TRBV29-1; J gene: TRBJ2-3; clone size: few; CDR3 DNA: TGCAGCGTTGTGAGACAAAAGGGGGCAAGCACAGATACGCAGTATTTT; CDR3 protein: CSVVRQKGASTDTQYF